This T cell receptor beta chain was sequenced in a study of control samples from healthy donors and cancer patients. Trimming removed 5 bases at V and 0 bases at J, with 14 bases between. Germline V lookup: CDR1 LNHNV, CDR2 YYDKDF (reference sequence). The CDR3 sequence is 16 residues long. Some clones are missing from TCRdb's copy, which holds only in-frame ones; the method was immunoSEQ multiplex PCR. The table lists 110,000 or so clones, about 83% of them singletons. This clone was counted ten times or more. The chain couples TRBV15 to TRBJ1-3, with no clear D. This receptor was identified in a woman aged 45-65 years in good health. The sequenced sample was blood. In nucleotides, the CDR3 is TGTGCCACCAGCGAAATGACCGTAAACTCTGGAAACACCATATATTTT. Residues: CATSEMTVNSGNTIYF.